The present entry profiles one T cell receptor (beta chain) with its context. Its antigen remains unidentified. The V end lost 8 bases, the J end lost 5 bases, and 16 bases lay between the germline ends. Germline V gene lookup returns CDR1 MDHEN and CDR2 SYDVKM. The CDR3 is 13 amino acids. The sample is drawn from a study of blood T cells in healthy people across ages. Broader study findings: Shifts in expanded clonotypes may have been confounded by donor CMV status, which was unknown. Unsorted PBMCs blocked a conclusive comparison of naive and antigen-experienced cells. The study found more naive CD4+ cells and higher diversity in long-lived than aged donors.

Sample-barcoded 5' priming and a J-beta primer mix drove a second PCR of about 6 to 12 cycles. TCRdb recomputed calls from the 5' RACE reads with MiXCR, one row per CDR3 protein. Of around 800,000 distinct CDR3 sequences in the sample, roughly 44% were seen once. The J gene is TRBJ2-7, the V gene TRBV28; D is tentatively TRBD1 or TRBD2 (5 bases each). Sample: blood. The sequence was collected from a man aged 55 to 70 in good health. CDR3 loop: CASGTGPQNEQYF. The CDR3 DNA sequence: TGTGCCAGCGGCACGGGACCACAAAACGAGCAGTACTTC.